This T cell receptor (beta chain) is from a study of CD8 T cells in Susac syndrome. 0.5 to 1 ug RNA was reverse transcribed with random hexamers. TCRdb redid the calling of the immunoSEQ multiplex PCR reads with MiXCR, one entry per CDR3 protein. The table includes under 250,000 distinct CDR3 sequences, over 85% detected once. The authors sequenced TCR beta from blood CD8+ and CD4+ T cells. The multiple sclerosis controls were treatment-naive patients affected by stable or active relapsing-remitting disease. Germline CDR1 is GTSNPN and CDR2 is SVGIG (reference sequence). The CDR3 runs to 13 residues. V lost 0 bases and J 2 bases, leaving 7 bases between the germline ends.

This TCR was recovered from a human donor with multiple sclerosis. The specimen was CD4+ T cells from PBMCs. The chain employs TRBV30 and TRBJ1-2; D remains unclear. CDR3 sequence (DNA): TGTGCCTGGAGTGTAAGCGTGAACTATGGCTACACCTTC. Amino acid sequence: CAWSVSVNYGYTF. The full variable domain, in which reference TRBV30 and TRBJ1-2 provide the parts outside the CDR3, is SQTIHQWPATLVQPVGSPLSLECTVEGTSNPNLYWYRQAAGRGLQLLFYSVGIGQISSEVPQNLSASRPQDRQFILSSKKLLLSDSGFYLCAWSVSVNYGYTFGSGTRLTVV.